This TCR beta chain was captured by sequencing in a study of T-cell reconstitution after alpha-beta-depleted transplantation in children. Germline lookup yields CDR1 ENHRY and CDR2 SYGVKD. The V gene end was trimmed by 0 bases and the J gene end by 5 bases; junction bases not matched to a gene: 4. The CDR3 contains 15 residues. It was with unique molecular identifiers that the TCRbeta library was prepared. TCRdb redid the calling of the PCR reads with MiXCR, one entry per CDR3 protein. The table records roughly 500,000 distinct CDR3 sequences, approximately 30% of them present only once. The chain is built from TRBV10-3 and TRBJ1-1, with TRBD1 matching 9 bases. The sequence came from a human donor who donated a stem cell graft to a child with aplastic anemia. Source: PBMCs from the stem cell graft donor, taken from the stem cell graft. CDR3 sequence reads: CAISESETGGTEAFF. The CDR3 nucleotides are TGTGCCATCAGTGAGTCCGAGACAGGGGGGACTGAAGCTTTCTTT.